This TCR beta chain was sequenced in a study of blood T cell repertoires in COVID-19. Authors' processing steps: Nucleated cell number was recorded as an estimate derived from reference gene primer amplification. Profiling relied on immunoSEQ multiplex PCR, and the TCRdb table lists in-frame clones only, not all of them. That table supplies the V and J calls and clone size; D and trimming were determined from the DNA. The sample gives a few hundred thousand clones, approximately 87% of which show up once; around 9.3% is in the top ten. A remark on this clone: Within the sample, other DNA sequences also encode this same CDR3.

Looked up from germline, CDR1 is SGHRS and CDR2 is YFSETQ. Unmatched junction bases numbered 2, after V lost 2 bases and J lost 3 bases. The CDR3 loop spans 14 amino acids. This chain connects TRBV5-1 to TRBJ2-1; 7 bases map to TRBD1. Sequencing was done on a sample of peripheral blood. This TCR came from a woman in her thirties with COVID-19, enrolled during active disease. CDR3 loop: CASSLRDSYNEQFF. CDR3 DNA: TGCGCCAGCAGCTTACGGGACAGCTACAATGAGCAGTTCTTC.